One T cell receptor (beta chain) is described in this entry. As handled by the study authors: Quantification of nucleated cells was approximated via reference gene primer amplification. The table came from immunoSEQ multiplex PCR; TCRdb's copy has only in-frame clones and leaves some out. That table furnishes V, J and clone size, whereas the DNA furnished D and trimming. The sample contains under 250,000 clones, approximately 85% of which appear only once. The data derive from a study of blood T cell repertoires in COVID-19. As for the study in general: Samples of COVID-19 (acute and convalescent) were obtained from the United States, Italy and Spain. T cells, B-cell-depleted T cells, or PBMCs supplied cDNA or gDNA.

Trimming pared 7 bases from V and 4 bases from J, leaving 11 bases between. CDR3 length: 14 amino acids. Looked up from germline, CDR1 is MGHDK and CDR2 is SYGVNS. The chain couples TRBV25-1 to TRBJ2-6, with D possibly being TRBD1 (5 bases). The origin of this receptor is a man aged 45 to 65 who had recovered from COVID-19. The material sequenced was peripheral blood. The CDR3: CASTRDSGANVLTF. The DNA for the CDR3 is TGTGCCAGCACCAGGGATTCAGGGGCCAACGTCCTGACTTTC.